This is a list of T cell receptor beta chains from one sample in a study of T-cell reconstitution after alpha-beta-depleted transplantation in children. TCRdb re-derived calls from the PCR reads in MiXCR, one entry per CDR3 protein. In the table there are over 550,000 distinct CDR3 sequences, about 10% of which are singletons. The sequences come from PBMCs from the stem cell graft donor, collected from the stem cell graft. These receptor sequences come from a human donor who donated a stem cell graft to a child with acute myeloid leukemia. Each CDR3 is given with its conserved first and last residue. The D gene is left open where the match is weak. Clone size appears in some rows only: once, few, many, or a class for an expanded clone.

clone size: few
V gene: TRBV7-9
D gene: -
J gene: TRBJ1-1
CDR3 DNA: TGTGCCAGCAGTTCAGGATTTGAAGCTTTCTTT
CDR3 protein: CASSSGFEAFF

clone size: few
V gene: TRBV25-1
D gene: -
J gene: TRBJ2-5
CDR3 DNA: TGTGCCAGCAGTGAATATGTAGGGGTCCTCCAAGAGACCCAGTACTTC
CDR3 protein: CASSEYVGVLQETQYF

clone size: few
V gene: TRBV6-2/TRBV6-3
D gene: TRBD2
J gene: TRBJ2-1
CDR3 DNA: TGTGCCAGCAGTTACCTCCGGGTAGTCCGTGGGGGGGAGGATTACAATGAGCAGTTCTTC
CDR3 protein: CASSYLRVVRGGEDYNEQFF

clone size: -
V gene: TRBV20-1
D gene: TRBD2
J gene: TRBJ2-5
CDR3 DNA: TGCAGTGAACGAGCGGGAGTCGTGGAGACCCAGTACTTC
CDR3 protein: CSERAGVVETQYF

clone size: few
V gene: TRBV6-1
D gene: -
J gene: TRBJ2-2
CDR3 DNA: TGTGCCACCGCGGGACTTGTTTACACCGGGGAGCTGTTTTTT
CDR3 protein: CATAGLVYTGELFF

clone size: many
V gene: TRBV27
D gene: -
J gene: TRBJ2-1
CDR3 DNA: TGTGCCAGCAGTTTAACCACGGTCAATGAGCAGTTCTTC
CDR3 protein: CASSLTTVNEQFF

clone size: few
V gene: TRBV3-1
D gene: TRBD1
J gene: TRBJ1-1
CDR3 DNA: TGTGCCAGCAGCGCACTACAGGGGGACACTGAAGCTTTCTTT
CDR3 protein: CASSALQGDTEAFF

clone size: -
V gene: TRBV5-1
D gene: TRBD2
J gene: TRBJ2-7
CDR3 DNA: TGCGCCAGCAGCCCGGGACTAGCGGGAGGCCCCGGCGAGCAGTACTTC
CDR3 protein: CASSPGLAGGPGEQYF

clone size: few
V gene: TRBV29-1
D gene: -
J gene: TRBJ2-1
CDR3 DNA: TGCAGCGGTGCGAGGGGGTTAGGTGAGCAGTTCTTC
CDR3 protein: CSGARGLGEQFF

clone size: many
V gene: TRBV6-5
D gene: TRBD1
J gene: TRBJ2-6
CDR3 DNA: TGTGCCAGCAGAAGACAGGGGGCTGGGGCCAACGTCCTGACTTTC
CDR3 protein: CASRRQGAGANVLTF

clone size: -
V gene: TRBV12-3/TRBV12-4
D gene: -
J gene: TRBJ1-4
CDR3 DNA: TGTGCCAGCAGTACCTCGGACAGAGGACTGTTTTTT
CDR3 protein: CASSTSDRGLFF

clone size: -
V gene: TRBV5-1
D gene: -
J gene: TRBJ2-5
CDR3 DNA: TGCGCCAGCAGCTTGGCCGGATCGTGGGCGGGGTTAGTGGAGACCCAGTACTTC
CDR3 protein: CASSLAGSWAGLVETQYF

clone size: -
V gene: TRBV9
D gene: TRBD2
J gene: TRBJ2-3
CDR3 DNA: TGTGCCAGCAGCTTCCAGTCCGGGACTAGCAGATACACAGATACGCAGTATTTT
CDR3 protein: CASSFQSGTSRYTDTQYF

clone size: many
V gene: TRBV29-1
D gene: -
J gene: TRBJ2-1
CDR3 DNA: TGCAGCGCCGAGGGGCAGATCAATGAGCAGTTCTTC
CDR3 protein: CSAEGQINEQFF

clone size: few
V gene: TRBV7-2
D gene: -
J gene: TRBJ1-4
CDR3 DNA: TGTGCCAGCAGCTTAGGGACTATCTCCGAAAAACTGTTTTTT
CDR3 protein: CASSLGTISEKLFF

clone size: -
V gene: TRBV15
D gene: TRBD2
J gene: TRBJ2-1
CDR3 DNA: TGTGCCACCCTACCGGGGGGGGCCTACAATGAGCAGTTCTTC
CDR3 protein: CATLPGGAYNEQFF

clone size: many
V gene: TRBV18
D gene: -
J gene: TRBJ2-3
CDR3 DNA: TGTGCCAGCTCACTGACCGACGGTACAGATACGCAGTATTTT
CDR3 protein: CASSLTDGTDTQYF

clone size: many
V gene: TRBV20-1
D gene: -
J gene: TRBJ2-7
CDR3 DNA: TGCAGTGCTAGAGGGGGGAGCTCCTACGAGCAGTACTTC
CDR3 protein: CSARGGSSYEQYF

clone size: -
V gene: TRBV28
D gene: -
J gene: TRBJ1-1
CDR3 DNA: TGTGCCAGCAGTTCCCCGTCGACAGGATCGAACACTGAAGCTTTCTTT
CDR3 protein: CASSSPSTGSNTEAFF

clone size: -
V gene: TRBV29-1
D gene: -
J gene: TRBJ2-7
CDR3 DNA: TGCAGCGTTTACGGGTCCTACGAGCAGTACTTC
CDR3 protein: CSVYGSYEQYF

clone size: few
V gene: TRBV21-1
D gene: -
J gene: TRBJ2-1
CDR3 DNA: TGTGCCAGCAGGGACCGGGACAGGGGAAGTTGGAATGAGCAGTTCTTC
CDR3 protein: CASRDRDRGSWNEQFF

clone size: -
V gene: TRBV9
D gene: -
J gene: TRBJ2-7
CDR3 DNA: TGTGCCAGCAGCCCCCGGTCACAGGGAGGCTACGAGCAGTACTTC
CDR3 protein: CASSPRSQGGYEQYF

clone size: -
V gene: TRBV27
D gene: TRBD2
J gene: TRBJ2-7
CDR3 DNA: TGTGCCAGCAGTTTAATCTCTAGCGGGACCTACGAGCAGTACTTC
CDR3 protein: CASSLISSGTYEQYF

clone size: few
V gene: TRBV27
D gene: TRBD2
J gene: TRBJ2-1
CDR3 DNA: TGTGCCAGCAGTTTACTGGGACTAGCGGGAGGGAATGAGCAGTTCTTC
CDR3 protein: CASSLLGLAGGNEQFF

clone size: many
V gene: TRBV2
D gene: -
J gene: TRBJ2-1
CDR3 DNA: TGTGCCAGCAGAATATACAATGAGCAGTTCTTC
CDR3 protein: CASRIYNEQFF

clone size: -
V gene: TRBV5-6
D gene: -
J gene: TRBJ2-7
CDR3 DNA: TGTGCCAGCAGCCCCTGGGACCCCCCCTACGAGCAGTACTTC
CDR3 protein: CASSPWDPPYEQYF

clone size: many
V gene: TRBV20-1
D gene: TRBD2
J gene: TRBJ2-4
CDR3 DNA: TGCAGTGCTAGTAAGACTAGCGGGAGTAACAAAAACATTCAGTACTTC
CDR3 protein: CSASKTSGSNKNIQYF